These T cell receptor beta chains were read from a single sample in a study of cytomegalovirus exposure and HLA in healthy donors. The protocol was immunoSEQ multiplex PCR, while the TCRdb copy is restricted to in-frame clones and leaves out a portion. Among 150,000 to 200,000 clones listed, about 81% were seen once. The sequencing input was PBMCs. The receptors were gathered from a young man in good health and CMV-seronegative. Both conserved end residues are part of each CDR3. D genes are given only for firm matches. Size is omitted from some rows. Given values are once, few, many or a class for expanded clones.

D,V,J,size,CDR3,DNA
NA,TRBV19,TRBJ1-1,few,CASRGRGRTEAFF,TGTGCCAGTAGAGGCAGGGGTCGCACTGAAGCTTTCTTT
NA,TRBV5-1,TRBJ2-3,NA,CASSLSPNTDTQYF,TGCGCCAGCAGCTTGTCACCTAACACAGATACGCAGTATTTT
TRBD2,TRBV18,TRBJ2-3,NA,CASSPGTSGLSTDTQYF,TGTGCCAGCTCACCAGGGACTAGCGGCCTTTCCACAGATACGCAGTATTTT
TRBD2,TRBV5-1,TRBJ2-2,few,CASSGRLADKTGELFF,TGCGCCAGCAGCGGCCGACTAGCGGACAAAACCGGGGAGCTGTTTTTT
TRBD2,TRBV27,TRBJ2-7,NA,CASSLGTSGSTQYF,TGTGCCAGCAGCCTCGGGACTAGCGGGAGTACGCAGTACTTC
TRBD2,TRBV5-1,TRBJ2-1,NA,CASSLAPGGIPGEQFF,TGCGCCAGCAGCTTGGCCCCCGGGGGGATCCCAGGGGAGCAGTTCTTC
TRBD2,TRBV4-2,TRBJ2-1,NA,CASSQDGLAGEQFF,TGTGCCAGCAGCCAAGATGGTCTAGCGGGTGAGCAGTTCTTC
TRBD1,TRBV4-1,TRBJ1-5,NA,CASSQTGATNQPQHF,TGCGCCAGCAGCCAAACAGGGGCCACCAATCAGCCCCAGCATTTT
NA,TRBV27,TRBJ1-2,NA,CASSPLDSLYGYTF,TGTGCCAGCAGTCCCTTAGACAGCCTATATGGCTACACCTTC
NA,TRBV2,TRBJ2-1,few,CASSETGLDWDEQFF,TGTGCCAGCAGTGAAACAGGGTTAGATTGGGATGAGCAGTTCTTC
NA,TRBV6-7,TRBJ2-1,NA,CASSYRKRESHNEQFF,TGTGCCAGCAGTTATCGGAAGAGGGAGAGCCACAATGAGCAGTTCTTC
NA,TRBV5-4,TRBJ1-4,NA,CASSSTLGVGGSEKLFF,TGTGCCAGCAGCTCAACCCTCGGGGTGGGAGGTAGTGAAAAACTGTTTTTT
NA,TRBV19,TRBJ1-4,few,CASALGANNEKLFF,TGTGCCAGTGCTCTGGGGGCAAATAATGAAAAACTGTTTTTT
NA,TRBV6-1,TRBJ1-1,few,CASRPFTGMTEAFF,TGTGCCAGCAGACCTTTTACAGGGATGACTGAAGCTTTCTTT
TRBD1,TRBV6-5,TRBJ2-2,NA,CASRFGTDSTGELFF,TGTGCCAGCAGATTCGGGACAGATTCGACCGGGGAGCTGTTTTTT
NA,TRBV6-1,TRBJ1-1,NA,CASSRDWETEAFF,TGTGCCAGCAGTCGGGACTGGGAAACTGAAGCTTTCTTT
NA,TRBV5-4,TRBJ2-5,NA,CASRNRGAGSKETQYF,TGTGCCAGCCGTAACCGGGGGGCAGGTTCTAAAGAGACCCAGTACTTC
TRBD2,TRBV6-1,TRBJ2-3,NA,CASCGLTSGSTDTQYF,TGTGCCAGCTGTGGCCTGACTAGCGGAAGCACAGATACGCAGTATTTT
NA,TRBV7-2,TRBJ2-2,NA,CASSLGATGELFF,TGTGCCAGCAGCTTGGGAGCCACCGGGGAGCTGTTTTTT
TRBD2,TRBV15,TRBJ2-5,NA,CATSRDGLAGQAAQYF,TGTGCCACCAGCAGAGATGGCCTAGCGGGCCAGGCGGCCCAGTACTTC
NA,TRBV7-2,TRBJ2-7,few,CASSLAGSGYEQYF,TGTGCCAGCAGCCTAGCAGGGAGTGGCTACGAGCAGTACTTC
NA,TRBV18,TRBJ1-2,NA,CASSDRPTIRGYGYTF,TGTGCCAGCTCAGATAGGCCAACCATCAGGGGCTATGGCTACACCTTC
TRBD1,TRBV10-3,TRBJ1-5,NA,CAIRGTGDQPQHF,TGTGCCATCAGGGGGACAGGGGATCAGCCCCAGCATTTT
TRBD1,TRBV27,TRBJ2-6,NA,CASSRLQGSTGANVLTF,TGTGCCAGCAGCCGGTTACAGGGGTCCACTGGGGCCAACGTCCTGACTTTC
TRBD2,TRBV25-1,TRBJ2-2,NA,CASSDSGRVTGELFF,TGTGCCAGCAGTGACAGTGGGAGGGTCACCGGGGAGCTGTTTTTT